Detailed here is one T cell receptor beta chain. The sample holds other DNA sequences that translate to the same CDR3. The data derive from a study of beta chain features in type 1 diabetes. cDNA synthesis used the whole RNA isolate, giving expressed TCRB sequences. Sequencing was performed with immunoSEQ multiplex PCR; in TCRdb, only in-frame clones are kept and a portion is missing. Seen here are a few hundred thousand clones, around 26% observed once, and the top ten hold under 5%. V lost 1 base to trimming and J lost 4 bases, with 4 bases between them. The germline V gene encodes CDR1 GTSNPN and CDR2 SVGIG (reference sequence). This CDR3 spans 11 amino acids.

The chain combines TRBV30 with TRBJ2-5; D is unresolved. The clonotype originates from a man aged 25-40 years in good health. The source material was central memory CD4+ T cells from blood. Here the CDR3 DNA reads TGTGCCTGGAGTGGCCTAGAGACCCAGTACTTC. Translating it yields CAWSGLETQYF.